This TCR beta chain came from a study of shared clonotypes between healthy human individuals. In replicate PCRs of unsorted PBMC, around 310 ng DNA, 31,000 or so T cell genomes, was used. TCRdb keeps only in-frame clones here, not all; method: immunoSEQ multiplex PCR. This table has approximately 510,000 clones, roughly 78% appearing once. This clone showed up just once. The CDR3 runs to 16 residues. Germline lookup yields CDR1 MDHEN and CDR2 SYDVKM. Trimming left V 6 bases short and J 2 bases short, with 20 bases between. This chain connects TRBV28 to TRBJ2-7; weak D call: TRBD2 (6 bases). This sequence was found in a woman aged 40 to 49 in good health. Some clones in this sample may be carry-over from other donors' samples. The specimen was PBMCs. CDR3 sequence: CASSGPGSGSTYEQYF. The DNA for the CDR3 is TGTGCCAGCAGCGGCCCTGGTAGCGGCTCTACCTACGAGCAGTACTTC.